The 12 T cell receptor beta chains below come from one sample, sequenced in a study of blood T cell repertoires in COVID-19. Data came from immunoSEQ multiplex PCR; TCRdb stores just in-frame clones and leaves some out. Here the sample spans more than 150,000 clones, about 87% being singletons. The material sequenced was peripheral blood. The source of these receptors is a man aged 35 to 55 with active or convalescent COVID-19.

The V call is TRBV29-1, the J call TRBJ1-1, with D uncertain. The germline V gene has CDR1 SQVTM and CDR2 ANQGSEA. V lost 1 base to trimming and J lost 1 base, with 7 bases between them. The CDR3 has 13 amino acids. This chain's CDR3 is CSVEGQKNTEAFF. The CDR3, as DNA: TGCAGCGTTGAAGGTCAGAAGAACACTGAAGCTTTCTTT.

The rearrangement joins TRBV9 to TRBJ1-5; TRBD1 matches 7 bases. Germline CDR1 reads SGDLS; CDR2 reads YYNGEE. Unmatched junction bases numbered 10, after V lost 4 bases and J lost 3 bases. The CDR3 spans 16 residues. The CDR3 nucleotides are TGTGCCAGCAGCCCAGAGAATGGACAGGTCAATCAGCCCCAGCATTTT. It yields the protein CASSPENGQVNQPQHF. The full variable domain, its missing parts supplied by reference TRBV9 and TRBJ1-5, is DSGVTQTPKHLITATGQRVTLRCSPRSGDLSVYWYQQSLDQGLQFLIQYYNGEERAKGNILERFSAQQFPDLHSELNLSSLELGDSALYFCASSPENGQVNQPQHFGDGTRLSIL.

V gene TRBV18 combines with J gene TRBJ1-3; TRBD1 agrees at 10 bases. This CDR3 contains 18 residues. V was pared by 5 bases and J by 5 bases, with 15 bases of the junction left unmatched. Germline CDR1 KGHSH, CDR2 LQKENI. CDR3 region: CASSAGTGEGVVRNTIYF. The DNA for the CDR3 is TGTGCCAGCTCAGCTGGGACAGGGGAAGGAGTAGTCCGAAACACCATATATTTT.

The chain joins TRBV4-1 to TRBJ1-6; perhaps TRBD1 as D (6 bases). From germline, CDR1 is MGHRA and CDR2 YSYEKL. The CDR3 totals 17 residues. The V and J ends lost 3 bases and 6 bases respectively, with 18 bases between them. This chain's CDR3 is CASSHQGRGKGNSPLHF. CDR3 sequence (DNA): TGCGCCAGCAGCCACCAGGGGAGGGGAAAGGGTAATTCACCCCTCCACTTT.

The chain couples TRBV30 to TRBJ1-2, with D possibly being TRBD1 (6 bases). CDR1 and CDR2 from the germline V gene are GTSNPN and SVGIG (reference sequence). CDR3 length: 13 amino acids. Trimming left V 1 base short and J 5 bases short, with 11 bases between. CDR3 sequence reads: CAWSGGQEYGYTF. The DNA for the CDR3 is TGTGCCTGGAGTGGGGGGCAGGAGTATGGCTACACCTTC.

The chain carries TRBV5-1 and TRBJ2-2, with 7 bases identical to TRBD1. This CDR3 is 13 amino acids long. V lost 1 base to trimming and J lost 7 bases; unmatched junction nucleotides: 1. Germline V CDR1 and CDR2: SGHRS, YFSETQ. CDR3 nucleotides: TGCGCCAGCAGCTTGTGGACAGGCGGGGAGCTGTTTTTT. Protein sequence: CASSLWTGGELFF.

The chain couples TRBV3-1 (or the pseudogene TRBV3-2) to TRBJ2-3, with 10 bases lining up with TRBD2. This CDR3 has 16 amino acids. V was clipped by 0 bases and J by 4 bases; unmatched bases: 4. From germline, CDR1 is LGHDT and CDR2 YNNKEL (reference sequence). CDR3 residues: CASSQDTSGGADTQYF. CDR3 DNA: TGTGCCAGCAGCCAAGATACCAGCGGGGGGGCAGATACGCAGTATTTT.

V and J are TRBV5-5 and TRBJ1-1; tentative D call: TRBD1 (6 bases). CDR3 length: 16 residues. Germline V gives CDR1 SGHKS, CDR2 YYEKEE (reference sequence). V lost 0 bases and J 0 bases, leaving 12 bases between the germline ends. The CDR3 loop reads CASSLDPTGMNTEAFF. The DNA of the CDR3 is TGTGCCAGCAGCTTGGACCCCACAGGGATGAACACTGAAGCTTTCTTT.

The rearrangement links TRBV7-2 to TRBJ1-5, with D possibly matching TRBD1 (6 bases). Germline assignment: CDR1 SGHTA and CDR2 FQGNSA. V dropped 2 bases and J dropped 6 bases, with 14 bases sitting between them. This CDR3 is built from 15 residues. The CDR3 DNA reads TGTGCCAGCAGCTTAATGGTTGGCAGGGGTCAGCCCCAGCATTTT. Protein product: CASSLMVGRGQPQHF.

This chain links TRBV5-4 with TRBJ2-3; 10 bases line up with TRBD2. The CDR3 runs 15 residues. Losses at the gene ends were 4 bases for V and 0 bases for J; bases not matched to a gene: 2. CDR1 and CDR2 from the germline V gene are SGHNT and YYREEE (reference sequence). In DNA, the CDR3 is TGTGCCAGCAGCCTGACTAGCGGGAGCACAGATACGCAGTATTTT. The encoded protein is CASSLTSGSTDTQYF.

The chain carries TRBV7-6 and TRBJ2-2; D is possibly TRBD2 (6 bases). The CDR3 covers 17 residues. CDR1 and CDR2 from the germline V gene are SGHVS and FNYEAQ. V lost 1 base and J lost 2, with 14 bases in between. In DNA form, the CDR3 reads TGTGCCAGCAGCTTAGAGGCCAGCGGACTAAACACCGGGGAGCTGTTTTTT. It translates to CASSLEASGLNTGELFF. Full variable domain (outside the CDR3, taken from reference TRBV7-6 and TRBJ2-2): GAGVSQSPRYKVTKRGQDVALRCDPISGHVSLYWYRQALGQGPEFLTYFNYEAQQDKSGLPNDRFSAERPEGSISTLTIQRTEQRDSAMYRCASSLEASGLNTGELFFGEGSRLTVL.

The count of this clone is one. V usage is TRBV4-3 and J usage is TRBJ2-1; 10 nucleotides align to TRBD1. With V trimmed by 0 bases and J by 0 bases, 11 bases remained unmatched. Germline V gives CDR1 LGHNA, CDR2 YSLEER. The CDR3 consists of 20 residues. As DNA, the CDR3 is TGCGCCAGCAGCCAAGATGGGGGACAGGGGCGCTACAGCTCCTACAATGAGCAGTTCTTC. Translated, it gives CASSQDGGQGRYSSYNEQFF.